Listed below are T cell receptor beta chains from one sample, sequenced in a study of blood T cells in healthy people across ages. TCRdb independently ran MiXCR on the 5' RACE reads; one entry per CDR3 protein. The data show under 2 million distinct CDR3 sequences, with 30% to 40% seen just once and 11% held by the top ten. Sequences were obtained from blood. Every receptor here comes from a woman aged 30 to 39 in good health. Each CDR3 is given with its conserved first and last residue. A D gene is named only where the DNA matches it firmly. Clone size appears in some rows only: once, few, many, or a class for an expanded clone.

d_call: TRBD2
v_call: TRBV2
clone_size: .
cdr3_aa: CASSEYGRSVDEQFF

d_call: TRBD1
v_call: TRBV3-1
clone_size: few
cdr3_aa: CASSPRDRVTDTQYF

d_call: .
v_call: TRBV7-9
clone_size: .
cdr3_aa: CASSLRLGSVDTQYF

d_call: .
v_call: TRBV6-6
clone_size: .
cdr3_aa: CASSYYEGNQPQHF

d_call: .
v_call: TRBV10-1
clone_size: .
cdr3_aa: CASSESAVWTDTRYF

d_call: .
v_call: TRBV6-1
clone_size: once
cdr3_aa: CASIYRDLSNEQFF

d_call: .
v_call: TRBV12-3/TRBV12-4
clone_size: .
cdr3_aa: CASRFGRDYGYTF

d_call: TRBD2
v_call: TRBV30
clone_size: few
cdr3_aa: CAWTSGLAGAGEQYF

d_call: TRBD1
v_call: TRBV27
clone_size: .
cdr3_aa: CASSPGTGGRFGYTF

d_call: TRBD1
v_call: TRBV28
clone_size: .
cdr3_aa: CASSSGTGAFEQYF

d_call: TRBD2
v_call: TRBV5-1
clone_size: .
cdr3_aa: CASRGTSGNNEQFF

d_call: TRBD1
v_call: TRBV20-1
clone_size: few
cdr3_aa: CSARPGDSLAEGYTF

d_call: .
v_call: TRBV6-6
clone_size: .
cdr3_aa: CASTISGYSYEQYF

d_call: TRBD1
v_call: TRBV9
clone_size: many
cdr3_aa: CASSVGQGSYNEQFF

d_call: TRBD2
v_call: TRBV20-1
clone_size: .
cdr3_aa: CSAGPSLSGGTYNEQFF

d_call: TRBD2
v_call: TRBV12-3/TRBV12-4
clone_size: few
cdr3_aa: CASSFLGLAVTGELFF

d_call: .
v_call: TRBV13
clone_size: .
cdr3_aa: CASSGRDARETQYF

d_call: .
v_call: TRBV27
clone_size: few
cdr3_aa: CASSAGGLGQFF

d_call: TRBD1
v_call: TRBV5-6
clone_size: few
cdr3_aa: CASSLDRGYVNEQFF

d_call: .
v_call: TRBV29-1
clone_size: .
cdr3_aa: CSAANFQRHRGETQYF

d_call: TRBD1
v_call: TRBV6-5
clone_size: few
cdr3_aa: CASSTSIPGQILSNYGYTF

d_call: TRBD1
v_call: TRBV4-1
clone_size: many
cdr3_aa: CASSQTTGPIGNEQFF

d_call: .
v_call: TRBV6-6
clone_size: few
cdr3_aa: CASSFSLEEQYF

d_call: .
v_call: TRBV2
clone_size: few
cdr3_aa: CASSLTEQYF

d_call: .
v_call: TRBV20-1
clone_size: .
cdr3_aa: CSAGEGRGTYEQYF

d_call: .
v_call: TRBV5-6
clone_size: once
cdr3_aa: CASSTAHEQFF

d_call: TRBD1
v_call: TRBV3-1
clone_size: few
cdr3_aa: CASSPRDRRSETQYF

d_call: TRBD2
v_call: TRBV6-6
clone_size: .
cdr3_aa: CASSWPSGGGEETQYF

d_call: .
v_call: TRBV20-1
clone_size: few
cdr3_aa: CSARSGGYTF